These 20 T cell receptor beta chains were all obtained from the same sample, sequenced in a study of PD-1 blockade in classical Hodgkin lymphoma. Each of the patients experienced relapse following autologous stem cell transplantation, and their brentuximab vedotin exposure differed. Isolated CD8+ T cells were derived from thawed PBMCs through magnetic negative selection. Generated by immunoSEQ multiplex PCR, the TCRdb table keeps only in-frame clones and is missing some. The sample records about 27,000 clones, roughly 88% being singletons. The sample here was CD8+ T cells from blood, taken at baseline. The receptors were gathered from a human donor with classical Hodgkin lymphoma.

V and J are TRBV10-2 and TRBJ2-1, with D unclear. V was pared by 6 bases and J by 9 bases, with 18 bases between. This CDR3 is 14 amino acids long. Germline values: CDR1 WSHSY, CDR2 SAAADI. CDR3 loop: CASSDRLRFGEQFF. The CDR3 DNA reads TGCGCCAGCAGCGATCGCCTTAGGTTTGGTGAGCAGTTCTTC.

V gene TRBV6-6 combines with J gene TRBJ2-7, with unresolved D. This CDR3 is built from 12 residues. CDR1 is MNHNY and CDR2 is SVGAGI in the germline V gene (reference sequence). Trimming left V 8 bases short and J 2 bases short, with 10 bases between. CDR3 sequence (DNA): TGTGCCAGCGGGCACACGGCCTACGAGCAGTACTTC. It codes for CASGHTAYEQYF.

This sequence joins TRBV29-1 and TRBJ2-1, with 8 bases identical to TRBD1. Per germline, CDR1 SQVTM and CDR2 ANQGSEA. V lost 6 bases and J lost 0; bases outside the gene matches: 1. The CDR3 runs 13 residues. CDR3 bases: TGCAGCGTACAGGGGGGCTCCTACAATGAGCAGTTCTTC. It codes for CSVQGGSYNEQFF.

This clone was seen more than once but under ten times. This chain links TRBV6-1 with TRBJ1-1; D remains ambiguous. V lost 8 bases to trimming and J lost 0 bases, with 13 bases between them. The CDR3 is 14 residues long. Germline V lookup: CDR1 MNHNS, CDR2 SASEGT. This CDR3 is CASPMGPMNTEAFF. CDR3 bases: TGTGCCAGCCCCATGGGCCCCATGAACACTGAAGCTTTCTTT.

The V and J genes are TRBV28 and TRBJ2-7, with 7 bases lining up with TRBD1. Looked up from germline, CDR1 is MDHEN and CDR2 is SYDVKM. This CDR3 comprises 14 residues. Unmatched junction bases numbered 9, after V lost 8 bases and J lost 2 bases. This CDR3 reads CASLSRDSTYEQYF. In nucleotides, the CDR3 is TGTGCCAGCCTCAGCCGGGACAGTACCTACGAGCAGTACTTC.

The chain combines TRBV5-4 with TRBJ1-2, with TRBD1 as a possible D gene (6 bases). With 0 bases removed from V and 2 bases from J, the gap between germline ends came to 8 bases. Germline V gene sequence: CDR1 SGHNT, CDR2 YYREEE (reference sequence). The CDR3 runs 14 residues. For the CDR3, the DNA is TGTGCCAGCAGCTTGGGGACAGTGAACTATGGCTACACCTTC. Translation: CASSLGTVNYGYTF.

The chain uses TRBV27 and TRBJ1-5; 9 positions match TRBD1. The CDR3 is 14 amino acids. Germline V gene data show CDR1 as MNHEY and CDR2 as SMNVEV (reference sequence). V gave up 7 bases and J gave up 7 bases; unmatched junction bases: 8. The CDR3, as DNA: TGTGCCAGCAAAAGACAGGGGGAGAGCCAGCCCCAGCATTTT. Translated: CASKRQGESQPQHF.

This clone appeared once. The CDR3, as DNA: TGTGCCAGCAGTTCCCCCCAACTAGCGGGATCCTACAATGAGCAGTTCTTC. This gives the protein CASSSPQLAGSYNEQFF. The J gene is TRBJ2-1, the V gene TRBV27; 10 nucleotides line up with TRBD2. The V gene end was trimmed by 4 bases and the J gene end by 1 base; junction bases not matched to a gene: 7. The CDR3 has 17 amino acids. Germline CDR1 MNHEY, CDR2 SMNVEV (reference sequence).

The gene calls are TRBV4-1 and TRBJ2-7; TRBD2 matches 10 bases. Germline lookup yields CDR1 MGHRA and CDR2 YSYEKL. The CDR3 runs to 19 residues. The trim removed 2 bases at V and 7 bases at J, leaving 20 bases unmatched. The CDR3, as DNA: TGCGCCAGCAGCCAAATCCGGCGGGGCGGACCAGCGGGAGGGAGAGAGCAGTACTTC. Translating it yields CASSQIRRGGPAGGREQYF.

This clone was detected once. This chain connects TRBV9 to TRBJ1-1; 7 nucleotides match TRBD1. After removal of 6 bases from V and 2 bases from J, the junction contained 10 bases not matched to a gene. Germline values: CDR1 SGDLS, CDR2 YYNGEE. CDR3 length: 15 amino acids. The CDR3 is CASTPTGTANTEAFF. CDR3 nucleotide sequence: TGTGCCAGCACCCCGACCGGGACAGCTAACACTGAAGCTTTCTTT.

This rearrangement joins TRBV27 to TRBJ2-1, with a possible D match to TRBD2 (5 bases). V was clipped by 5 bases and J by 3 bases, with 8 bases between them. This CDR3 contains 13 residues. Germline values: CDR1 MNHEY, CDR2 SMNVEV (reference sequence). CDR3: CASSRRIYNEQFF. The CDR3 nucleotides are TGTGCCAGCAGTCGGAGGATCTACAATGAGCAGTTCTTC.

The V and J genes are TRBV6-5 and TRBJ2-7; D gene unclear. Germline V gives CDR1 MNHEY, CDR2 SVGAGI. The germline V and J ends were trimmed by 6 bases and 0 bases, with 6 bases remaining between them. This CDR3 is built from 12 residues. In nucleotides, the CDR3 is TGTGCCAGCAGCCTCAACTCCTACGAGCAGTACTTC. Its protein is CASSLNSYEQYF.

The chain couples TRBV30 to TRBJ2-3, with D possibly called TRBD1 or TRBD2 (5 bases each). This CDR3 has 14 residues. The ends were cut back, 5 bases at V and 5 bases at J, with 17 bases in the middle. The germline V gene encodes CDR1 GTSNPN and CDR2 SVGIG (reference sequence). CDR3 DNA sequence: TGTGCCTGGGGAGCCGGGGCGGGTATAGATACGCAGTATTTT. This encodes CAWGAGAGIDTQYF.

This chain joins TRBV13 and TRBJ2-7; D unresolved. The CDR3 is 13 amino acids. V lost 5 bases and J lost 6, with 14 bases in between. Germline lookup yields CDR1 PRHDT and CDR2 FYEKMQ (reference sequence). The CDR3 DNA sequence: TGTGCCAGCAGCCGAGGAAGCCGAGGCGAGCAGTACTTC. This sequence encodes CASSRGSRGEQYF. The full variable domain, its missing parts supplied by reference TRBV13 and TRBJ2-7, is AAGVIQSPRHLIKEKRETATLKCYPIPRHDTVYWYQQGPGQDPQFLISFYEKMQSDKGSIPDRFSAQQFSDYHSELNMSSLELGDSALYFCASSRGSRGEQYFGPGTRLTVT.

The chain couples TRBV5-6 to TRBJ2-1, with 9 nucleotides matching TRBD1. The CDR3 spans 17 residues. Germline trimming cut 0 bases from V and 2 bases from J; bases unmatched to any gene: 6. Per the germline V gene, CDR1 is SGHDT and CDR2 is YYEEEE. The CDR3 DNA is TGTGCCAGCAGCTTGGAAAGGGACAGGGTACCCTACAATGAGCAGTTCTTC. The encoded protein is CASSLERDRVPYNEQFF. The full variable domain, rest sourced from reference TRBV5-6 and TRBJ2-1, is DAGVTQSPTHLIKTRGQQVTLRCSPKSGHDTVSWYQQALGQGPQFIFQYYEEEERQRGNFPDRFSGHQFPNYSSELNVNALLLGDSALYLCASSLERDRVPYNEQFFGPGTRLTVL.

The gene calls are TRBV9 and TRBJ2-7; a weak D match, TRBD1 (6 bases). The CDR3 contains 13 residues. Germline CDR1 and CDR2: SGDLS and YYNGEE. Trimming shortened V by 3 bases and J by 3 bases, and 10 bases separated the two germline ends. The CDR3 DNA reads TGTGCCAGCAGCGAAGCGGACAGCTACGAGCAGTACTTC. Amino acids: CASSEADSYEQYF.

V and J are TRBV28 and TRBJ1-2; the D gene is possibly TRBD1 (6 bases). V was cut by 7 bases and J by 4 bases, with 25 bases left in between. The CDR3 has 17 residues. The germline V gene encodes CDR1 MDHEN and CDR2 SYDVKM. The CDR3 is CASTSIGPRGGRYGYTF. CDR3 nucleotide sequence: TGTGCCAGCACATCCATCGGGCCGCGGGGGGGCCGCTATGGCTACACCTTC.

V is TRBV5-8 and J is TRBJ2-7; 12 nucleotides line up with TRBD2. The germline CDR1 and CDR2 sequences are SGHTS and YDEGEE. V was clipped by 4 bases and J by 5 bases; unmatched bases: 4. CDR3 length: 14 amino acids. CDR3 region: CASSPWTSGNEQYF. CDR3 nucleotide sequence: TGTGCCAGCAGCCCATGGACTAGCGGGAACGAGCAGTACTTC.

This chain links TRBV28 with TRBJ1-2, with a possible D match to TRBD1 (5 bases). The length of the CDR3 is 18 residues. V was pared by 3 bases and J by 0 bases, with 20 bases between. Germline CDR1 MDHEN, CDR2 SYDVKM. The CDR3 here is CASSFPVRGTPANYGYTF. The CDR3 coding sequence is TGTGCCAGCAGTTTTCCCGTGCGGGGGACCCCTGCTAACTATGGCTACACCTTC.

This rearrangement joins TRBV28 to TRBJ2-3, with TRBD2 matching 14 bases. With 7 bases clipped from V and 6 bases from J, the junction kept 3 bases outside the gene matches. Germline V CDR1 and CDR2: MDHEN, SYDVKM. CDR3 length: 14 amino acids. The CDR3, as DNA: TGTGCCAGCAACGGACTAGCGGGAGGTGATACGCAGTATTTT. Its protein product is CASNGLAGGDTQYF.